The 5 T cell receptor beta chains presented below share a single source sample, sequenced in a study of control samples from healthy donors and cancer patients. Method: immunoSEQ multiplex PCR; TCRdb's copy keeps in-frame clones and lacks some. The repertoire consists of about 120,000 clones, with about 93% occurring once and the leading ten covering roughly 2.7%. Source material: blood. The receptors stem from a young man in good health.

The chain is built from TRBV6-2 or TRBV6-3 and TRBJ2-3, with 9 bases identical to TRBD2. The CDR3 totals 15 residues. Germline values: CDR1 MNHEY, CDR2 SVGEGT. The ends lost 5 bases at V and 2 bases at J; junction bases unmatched: 5. CDR3 protein: CASSLAGSHTDTQYF. The CDR3 DNA follows: TGTGCCAGCAGTCTAGCGGGGTCGCACACAGATACGCAGTATTTT.

This chain joins TRBV20-1 and TRBJ1-5; the match to TRBD1 covers 8 bases. The germline V gene encodes CDR1 DFQATT and CDR2 SNEGSKA (reference sequence). The CDR3 has 20 residues. V dropped 3 bases and J dropped 9; count of bases not matched to a gene: 28. The CDR3 region has the DNA TGCAGTGCTAGTTCCCCAGCGTTACCAGGGACTGGACAGGGTATCTGGCCCCAGCATTTT. Amino acid sequence: CSASSPALPGTGQGIWPQHF.

This chain joins TRBV11-2 and TRBJ2-1; TRBD2 might be the D (6 bases). The CDR3 loop spans 15 amino acids. The V and J ends lost 0 bases and 5 bases respectively, with 11 bases between them. Per the germline V gene, CDR1 is SGHAT and CDR2 is FQNNGV. Here the CDR3 DNA reads TGTGCCAGCAGCTTAGAATTTGCTAGCGACAATGAGCAGTTCTTC. Translated, it gives CASSLEFASDNEQFF.

The genes are TRBV25-1 and TRBJ2-7, with D tentatively TRBD1 (6 bases). The V and J ends lost 8 bases and 3 bases respectively, with 20 bases between them. The CDR3 sequence is 15 residues long. Looked up from germline, CDR1 is MGHDK and CDR2 is SYGVNS. The CDR3 reads CASRTRGFGDYEQYF. The CDR3 region has the DNA TGTGCCAGCCGCACGAGGGGGTTTGGGGACTACGAGCAGTACTTC.

This clone came up once. The chain employs TRBV4-2 and TRBJ1-5; tentatively, D is TRBD1 (5 bases). Deletions cut 1 base from V and 0 bases from J, with 7 bases between. The V gene's germline CDR1 is LGHNA and CDR2 YNFKEQ. The CDR3 sequence is 15 residues long. The CDR3 is CASSQGGASNQPQHF. CDR3 bases: TGTGCCAGCAGCCAAGGAGGGGCTAGCAATCAGCCCCAGCATTTT.